The clone carrying this T cell receptor beta chain was seen only once. Germline V gene sequence: CDR1 SGDLS, CDR2 YYNGEE. There are 16 residues in the CDR3. V was cut by 4 bases and J by 1 base, with 15 bases left in between. These data belong to a study of blood T cell repertoires in COVID-19. Turning to the study itself: Sample material is recorded as cDNA or gDNA derived from T cells, B-cell-depleted T cells, or PBMCs.

This table comes from immunoSEQ multiplex PCR, and its TCRdb copy is limited to in-frame clones, with some not included. Of about 66,000 clones in the sample, roughly 80% were seen once. The rearrangement links TRBV9 to TRBJ2-4, with a weak D call TRBD1 (6 bases). The sequencing sample was made of peripheral blood. The source of this sequence is a man aged 55-75 years with acute or convalescent COVID-19. CDR3 nucleotides: TGTGCCAGCAGCCCAAACCCTCAGGGGGCCAAAAACATTCAGTACTTC. It specifies CASSPNPQGAKNIQYF.